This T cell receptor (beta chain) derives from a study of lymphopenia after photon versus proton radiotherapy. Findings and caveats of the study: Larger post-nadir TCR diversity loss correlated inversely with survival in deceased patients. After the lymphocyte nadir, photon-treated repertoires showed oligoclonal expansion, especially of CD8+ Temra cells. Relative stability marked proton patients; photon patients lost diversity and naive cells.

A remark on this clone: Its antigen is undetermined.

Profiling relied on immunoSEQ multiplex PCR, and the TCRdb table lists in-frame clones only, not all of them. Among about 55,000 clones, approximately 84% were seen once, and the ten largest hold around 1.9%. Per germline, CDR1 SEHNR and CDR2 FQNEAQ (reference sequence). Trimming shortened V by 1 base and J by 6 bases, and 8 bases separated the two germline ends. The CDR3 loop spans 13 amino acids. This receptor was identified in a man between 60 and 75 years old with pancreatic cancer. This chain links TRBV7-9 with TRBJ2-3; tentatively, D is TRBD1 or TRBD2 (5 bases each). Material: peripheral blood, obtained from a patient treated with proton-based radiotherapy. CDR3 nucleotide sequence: TGTGCCAGCAGCTTAGGTTGGGGGGATACGCAGTATTTT. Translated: CASSLGWGDTQYF.